The 29 T cell receptor beta chains reported below all come from one sample, sequenced in a study of blood T cell repertoires in COVID-19. Profiling relied on immunoSEQ multiplex PCR, and the TCRdb table lists in-frame clones only, not all of them. The table includes 150,000 or so clones, under 85% detected once. The sample consisted of PBMCs or T cells enriched from blood (not recorded which). All receptors derive from a man in his forties or fifties who had recovered from COVID-19.

The rearrangement uses TRBV6-6 and TRBJ1-5, with a tentative D call TRBD1 (6 bases). Germline V CDR1 and CDR2: MNHNY, SVGAGI (reference sequence). The V and J ends lost 6 bases and 5 bases respectively, with 20 bases between them. This CDR3 has 16 amino acids. The CDR3 sequence: CASRSPGHMGHQPQHF. The CDR3 coding sequence is TGTGCCAGCAGATCTCCGGGACACATGGGACATCAGCCCCAGCATTTT.

This rearrangement joins TRBV19 to TRBJ1-5; TRBD1 matches 8 bases. The CDR3 has 12 residues. Germline CDR1 reads LNHDA; CDR2 reads SQIVND (reference sequence). The V and J ends lost 6 bases and 9 bases, in that order; junction bases with no gene match: 4. The CDR3: CASRGQGGPQHF. The CDR3 nucleotides are TGTGCCAGTAGAGGACAGGGAGGGCCCCAGCATTTT. The whole variable domain, filled in from reference TRBV19 and TRBJ1-5, reads DGGITQSPKYLFRKEGQNVTLSCEQNLNHDAMYWYRQDPGQGLRLIYYSQIVNDFQKGDIAEGYSVSREKKESFPLTVTSAQKNPTAFYLCASRGQGGPQHFGDGTRLSIL.

The genes are TRBV5-1 and TRBJ1-5; 12 bases map to TRBD1. J lost 5 bases, V lost 4 bases, and 13 bases had no gene match. This CDR3 has 18 residues. The germline V gene encodes CDR1 SGHRS and CDR2 YFSETQ. The chain's CDR3 is CASSLAPTGTGGHQPQHF. The CDR3 nucleotides are TGCGCCAGCAGCCTTGCCCCTACCGGGACAGGGGGCCATCAGCCCCAGCATTTT. Full variable domain (missing parts from reference TRBV5-1 and TRBJ1-5): KAGVTQTPRYLIKTRGQQVTLSCSPISGHRSVSWYQQTPGQGLQFLFEYFSETQRNKGNFPGRFSGRQFSNSRSEMNVSTLELGDSALYLCASSLAPTGTGGHQPQHFGDGTRLSIL.

This chain uses TRBV2 with TRBJ1-2; TRBD1 is a possible D gene (6 bases). Germline V gene data show CDR1 as SNHLY and CDR2 as FYNNEI. Deletions cut 7 bases from V and 0 bases from J, with 18 bases between. The CDR3 loop spans 16 amino acids. As DNA, the CDR3 is TGTGCCAGCACCATAGGGGGGGGGCCAGCTAACTATGGCTACACCTTC. Protein sequence: CASTIGGGPANYGYTF. Supplemented by reference TRBV2 and TRBJ1-2, the full variable domain reads EPEVTQTPSHQVTQMGQEVILRCVPISNHLYFYWYRQILGQKVEFLVSFYNNEISEKSEIFDDQFSVERPDGSNFTLKIRSTKLEDSAMYFCASTIGGGPANYGYTFGSGTRLTVV.

The chain is built from TRBV7-9 and TRBJ1-4; the D gene is possibly TRBD1 (5 bases). V was cut by 1 base and J by 0 bases, with 6 bases left in between. The germline V gene encodes CDR1 SEHNR and CDR2 FQNEAQ (reference sequence). The CDR3 loop spans 15 amino acids. CDR3 DNA: TGTGCCAGCAGCTTAGAACAGGCAACTAATGAAAAACTGTTTTTT. This codes for CASSLEQATNEKLFF. The full variable domain, in which reference TRBV7-9 and TRBJ1-4 provide the parts outside the CDR3, is DTGVSQNPRHKITKRGQNVTFRCDPISEHNRLYWYRQTLGQGPEFLTYFQNEAQLEKSRLLSDRFSAERPKGSFSTLEIQRTEQGDSAMYLCASSLEQATNEKLFFGSGTQLSVL.

In regard to this clone: In the same sample, other DNA sequences code for this CDR3. This chain's CDR3 is CASSRQGNTEAFF. The CDR3, as DNA: TGTGCCAGCTCCCGCCAGGGAAACACTGAAGCTTTCTTT. This chain joins TRBV18 and TRBJ1-1; TRBD1 might be the D (5 bases). Germline CDR1 reads KGHSH; CDR2 reads LQKENI. V was trimmed by 6 bases and J by 2 bases, leaving 10 bases between them. The CDR3 length is 13 residues.

This clone showed up just once. V and J are TRBV18 and TRBJ2-7, with a possible D match to TRBD1 (5 bases). From germline, CDR1 is KGHSH and CDR2 LQKENI. This CDR3 comprises 14 residues. The ends were cut back, 3 bases at V and 4 bases at J, with 13 bases in the middle. The CDR3 nucleotides read TGTGCCAGCTCACCGCGCAGGGCACTGTACGAGCAGTACTTC. It is translated as CASSPRRALYEQYF.

This clone has a handful of counts. The chain carries TRBV5-4 and TRBJ2-1; no clear D. Germline values: CDR1 SGHNT, CDR2 YYREEE (reference sequence). The CDR3 consists of 13 residues. V lost 0 bases and J lost 8, with 9 bases in between. This chain's CDR3 is CASSLVSEYEQFF. The DNA of the CDR3 is TGTGCCAGCAGCTTGGTTTCTGAGTATGAGCAGTTCTTC.

There are a few counts of this clone. The chain carries TRBV6-1 and TRBJ2-7; 7 bases agree with TRBD1. Per the germline V gene, CDR1 is MNHNS and CDR2 is SASEGT. The CDR3 is 15 residues long. V dropped 4 bases and J dropped 6; count of bases not matched to a gene: 12. The CDR3 DNA follows: TGTGCCAGCAGTGGAGCGAGACAGGGACAACTCGAGCAGTACTTC. This translates into CASSGARQGQLEQYF.

The chain recombines TRBV18 with TRBJ2-3; D perhaps matches TRBD1 (5 bases). The CDR3 sequence is 12 residues long. Germline V gene lookup returns CDR1 KGHSH and CDR2 LQKENI. Trimming removed 3 bases from V and 8 bases from J, with 9 bases in between. CDR3 region: CASSPDQGTQYF. The CDR3 region has the DNA TGTGCCAGCTCACCGGATCAGGGTACGCAGTATTTT.

This clone has a handful of counts. CDR3 sequence reads: CASSLERLAFF. Written as DNA, the CDR3 is TGTGCCAGCAGCTTAGAACGGTTAGCTTTCTTT. This sequence joins TRBV7-9 and TRBJ1-1; D gene unclear. CDR1 and CDR2 from the germline V gene are SEHNR and FQNEAQ (reference sequence). This CDR3 has 11 amino acids. V dropped 1 base and J dropped 10 bases, with 7 bases sitting between them.

J is TRBJ2-7 and V is TRBV15; 7 positions match TRBD1. The CDR3 runs to 13 residues. Trimming removed 6 bases from V and 8 bases from J; junction bases left unmatched: 10. In germline, CDR1 is LNHNV, CDR2 YYDKDF (reference sequence). CDR3: CATSIGRGQQQYF. The DNA of the CDR3 is TGTGCCACCAGTATCGGTCGGGGACAGCAGCAGTACTTC.

This clone was found a few times. The rearrangement joins TRBV6-1 to TRBJ1-5, with D unresolved. V was trimmed by 2 bases and J by 3 bases, leaving 2 bases between them. Germline values: CDR1 MNHNS, CDR2 SASEGT. The CDR3 loop spans 12 amino acids. CDR3 DNA sequence: TGTGCCAGCAGTGAATACAATCAGCCCCAGCATTTT. It yields the protein CASSEYNQPQHF.

This chain links TRBV5-1 with TRBJ1-1, with D perhaps TRBD1 (5 bases). Trimming removed 2 bases at V and 1 base at J, with 9 bases between. This CDR3 contains 14 residues. The germline gives CDR1 SGHRS, CDR2 YFSETQ. CDR3 protein: CASSLFTGNTEAFF. The CDR3 DNA follows: TGCGCCAGCAGCTTATTTACAGGGAACACTGAAGCTTTCTTT.

The chain combines TRBV19 with TRBJ2-5; 8 positions match TRBD1. The ends lost 4 bases at V and 4 bases at J; junction bases unmatched: 8. Germline lookup yields CDR1 LNHDA and CDR2 SQIVND (reference sequence). The CDR3 consists of 15 residues. This CDR3 is CASSTTGGGRETQYF. In DNA, the CDR3 is TGTGCCAGTAGTACTACAGGGGGAGGACGAGAGACCCAGTACTTC. The complete variable domain, with remaining parts taken from reference TRBV19 and TRBJ2-5, reads DGGITQSPKYLFRKEGQNVTLSCEQNLNHDAMYWYRQDPGQGLRLIYYSQIVNDFQKGDIAEGYSVSREKKESFPLTVTSAQKNPTAFYLCASSTTGGGRETQYFGPGTRLLVL.

CDR3 sequence reads: CASSHRVLSGNTIYF. CDR3 coding DNA: TGTGCCAGCAGCCACAGGGTTCTCTCTGGAAACACCATATATTTT. This chain joins TRBV11-3 and TRBJ1-3; tentatively, D is TRBD1 (6 bases). Germline CDR1 SGHNT, CDR2 YENEEA. The CDR3 loop spans 15 amino acids. Trimming took 5 bases from V and 0 from J, leaving 11 bases between them. The entire variable domain, with the rest obtained from reference TRBV11-3 and TRBJ1-3, is as follows: EAGVVQSPRYKIIEKKQPVAFWCNPISGHNTLYWYLQNLGQGPELLIRYENEEAVDDSQLPKDRFSAERLKGVDSTLKIQPAELGDSAVYLCASSHRVLSGNTIYFGEGSWLTVV.

The chain uses TRBV18 and TRBJ1-2; 7 nucleotides line up with TRBD1. Germline values: CDR1 KGHSH, CDR2 LQKENI. The CDR3 has 16 amino acids. The V gene end was trimmed by 5 bases and the J gene end by 4 bases; junction bases not matched to a gene: 13. CDR3 DNA: TGTGCCAGCTCATTCTCCAGAGGACAGGATAGCTATGGCTACACCTTC. This encodes CASSFSRGQDSYGYTF.

As regards this clone: Other DNA sequences in the same sample also yield this CDR3. The rearrangement uses TRBV12-3 or TRBV12-4 and TRBJ2-7; D call uncertain. The germline V and J ends were trimmed by 0 bases and 3 bases, with 6 bases remaining between them. The length of the CDR3 is 13 residues. The CDR3: CASSLAVSYEQYF. In DNA, the CDR3 is TGTGCCAGCAGTTTAGCGGTCAGCTACGAGCAGTACTTC.

The chain has TRBV3-1 (or the pseudogene TRBV3-2) and TRBJ2-5, with TRBD1 identical over 7 bases. Looked up from germline, CDR1 is LGHDT and CDR2 is YNNKEL (reference sequence). The J segment lost 1 base and the V segment lost 1 base, leaving 3 bases of the junction unmatched. This CDR3 has 15 amino acids. The CDR3 sequence is CASSQGQGIQETQYF. In DNA, the CDR3 is TGTGCCAGCAGCCAAGGACAGGGCATCCAAGAGACCCAGTACTTC.

The V gene is TRBV11-2, the J gene TRBJ2-5; a weak D match, TRBD2 (5 bases). V was cut by 3 bases and J by 1 base, with 9 bases left in between. CDR1 is SGHAT and CDR2 is FQNNGV in the germline V gene. The CDR3 is made up of 14 amino acids. The CDR3 nucleotides are TGTGCCAGCAGCTTGACGGACTCCCAAGAGACCCAGTACTTC. Translation gives CASSLTDSQETQYF. Based on the CDR3 plus reference TRBV11-2 and TRBJ2-5, the full variable domain is EAGVAQSPRYKIIEKRQSVAFWCNPISGHATLYWYQQILGQGPKLLIQFQNNGVVDDSQLPKDRFSAERLKGVDSTLKIQPAKLEDSAVYLCASSLTDSQETQYFGPGTRLLVL.

The chain carries TRBV7-2 and TRBJ2-1; 9 bases line up with TRBD1. CDR1 and CDR2 from the germline V gene are SGHTA and FQGNSA. There are 14 residues in the CDR3. The trim removed 5 bases at V and 5 bases at J, leaving 4 bases unmatched. The CDR3 protein is CASSKRQGDNEQFF. The CDR3 DNA reads as TGTGCCAGCAGCAAAAGACAGGGGGACAATGAGCAGTTCTTC.

In nucleotides, the CDR3 is TGCGCCAGCAAGACACCCCCTACCCTCGAGCAGTACTTC. Its protein product is CASKTPPTLEQYF. The rearrangement uses TRBV10-2 and TRBJ2-7; D is unclear. CDR1 and CDR2 (germline): WSHSY, SAAADI. The CDR3 length is 13 residues. Trimming took off 7 bases at V and 6 bases at J, with 16 bases between the two ends.

This chain uses TRBV27 with TRBJ1-2; D gene ambiguous. Germline-derived CDR1 and CDR2 are MNHEY and SMNVEV (reference sequence). Trimming pared 0 bases from V and 4 bases from J, leaving 12 bases between. This CDR3 contains 15 residues. Written as DNA, the CDR3 is TGTGCCAGCAGTTTATCGGGGAGAAGGACCTATGGCTACACCTTC. Protein: CASSLSGRRTYGYTF.

Only a few counts were recorded for this clone. The rearrangement uses TRBV29-1 and TRBJ1-1; possible D gene TRBD1, 6 bases. With 0 bases removed from V and 4 bases from J, the gap between germline ends came to 9 bases. The germline V gene encodes CDR1 SQVTM and CDR2 ANQGSEA. CDR3 length: 13 amino acids. The CDR3 region is CSVEEGARTEAFF. Written as DNA, the CDR3 is TGCAGCGTTGAAGAGGGGGCCCGCACTGAAGCTTTCTTT.

The chain employs TRBV2 and TRBJ1-3; TRBD1 matches at 9 bases. Germline-derived CDR1 and CDR2 are SNHLY and FYNNEI. The CDR3 loop spans 15 amino acids. Trimming removed 5 bases from V and 1 base from J; junction bases left unmatched: 3. The CDR3 bases are TGTGCCAGCAGTCCCGGGACAGGGTCTGGAAACACCATATATTTT. It yields the protein CASSPGTGSGNTIYF.

This chain connects TRBV20-1 to TRBJ2-7; 11 positions match TRBD2. Germline CDR1 is DFQATT and CDR2 is SNEGSKA (reference sequence). V lost 3 bases, J lost 4 bases, and 14 bases stayed unmatched. CDR3 length: 17 amino acids. CDR3 in DNA: TGCAGTGCTAGTCGAGCTAGCGGGGGGCGGTCGATTTACGAGCAGTACTTC. Translation gives CSASRASGGRSIYEQYF.

The CDR3 bases are TGTGCCAGCAGCGTAGACGGAGGCACTGAAGCTTTCTTT. This encodes CASSVDGGTEAFF. The genes are TRBV9 and TRBJ1-1; D gene ambiguous. V lost 0 bases and J 4 bases, leaving 7 bases between the germline ends. Germline CDR1 and CDR2: SGDLS and YYNGEE. CDR3 size: 13 residues.

The rearrangement uses TRBV12-3 or TRBV12-4 and TRBJ2-7, with TRBD1 as a possible D gene (6 bases). V was trimmed by 3 bases and J by 2 bases, leaving 8 bases between them. There are 13 residues in the CDR3. The CDR3 DNA reads TGTGCCAGCAGTTTGGGACATACCTACGAGCAGTACTTC. Its protein is CASSLGHTYEQYF.

V gene TRBV2 combines with J gene TRBJ1-2; D gene unclear. V shed 5 bases and J shed 5 bases, with 6 bases lying between them. Germline CDR1 SNHLY, CDR2 FYNNEI. This CDR3 contains 11 residues. CDR3 protein: CASSSLYGYTF. CDR3 bases: TGTGCCAGCAGTTCCCTTTATGGCTACACCTTC.